The present TCR beta chain was sequenced within a study of cytomegalovirus exposure and HLA in healthy donors. Notes on this clone: Its matching antigen is unknown. An end of the junction does not agree with germline; a read error may underlie this.

Broader study findings: The study flagged approximately 180 TCR beta chains as cytomegalovirus-associated. Donor immune exposure was known only as CMV serostatus. Most TCR sequences were rare, but some public TCRs occurred in many donors. Earlier findings revealed that most TCR beta V segments proved productive either about 90% or about 30% of the time.

60 Vbeta and 13 Jbeta primers were used in PCR. Libraries were prepared by immunoSEQ multiplex PCR; TCRdb keeps only in-frame clonotypes and omits some of them. Altogether about 140,000 clones are present, over 70% being singletons, with the ten largest covering approximately 2.1%. Germline-derived CDR1 and CDR2 are WNHNN and SYGVQD (reference sequence). The CDR3 is made up of 13 amino acids. The chain links TRBV10-1 to TRBJ1-1; tentatively, D is TRBD1 (6 bases). The TCR comes from a man younger than 40 in good health and CMV-seronegative. Sequenced sample: PBMCs. In nucleotides, the CDR3 is TGCGCCAGTAGTGGACAGAGGAACACTGAAGCTTTCTTT. This gives the protein CASSGQRNTEAFF.